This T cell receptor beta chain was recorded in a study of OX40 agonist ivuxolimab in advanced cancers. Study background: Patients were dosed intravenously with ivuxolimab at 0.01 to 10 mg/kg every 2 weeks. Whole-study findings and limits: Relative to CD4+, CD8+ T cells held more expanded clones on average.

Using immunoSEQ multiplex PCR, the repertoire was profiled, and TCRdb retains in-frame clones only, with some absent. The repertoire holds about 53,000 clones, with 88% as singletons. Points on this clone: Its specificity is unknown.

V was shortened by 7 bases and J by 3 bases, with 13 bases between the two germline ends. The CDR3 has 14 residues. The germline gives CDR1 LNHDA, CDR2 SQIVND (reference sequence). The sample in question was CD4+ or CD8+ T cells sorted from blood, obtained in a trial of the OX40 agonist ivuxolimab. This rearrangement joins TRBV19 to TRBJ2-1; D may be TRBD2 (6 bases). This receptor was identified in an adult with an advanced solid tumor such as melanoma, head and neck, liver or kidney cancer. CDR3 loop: CASKRTTYYNEQFF. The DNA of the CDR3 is TGTGCCAGTAAAAGGACTACATACTACAATGAGCAGTTCTTC.